This T cell receptor beta chain was sequenced during a study of cytomegalovirus exposure and HLA in healthy donors. Regarding the study as a whole: Reportedly, fewer N-insertions than the 666-donor mean appeared in an Asian-associated ancestry cluster in a later analysis. In vitro work confirmed that a few CMV-associated chains recognize CMV antigens. Cytomegalovirus status was reportedly diagnosed by the classifier with high specificity and sensitivity.

From germline, CDR1 is SGDLS and CDR2 YYNGEE. The V gene end was trimmed by 0 bases and the J gene end by 4 bases; junction bases not matched to a gene: 3. CDR3 length: 15 residues. Vbeta (60) and Jbeta (13) primers were used in the PCR. Original processing notes: The authors later counted about 80 million unique TCR beta chains, 9 million to 12 million of them shared. The table came from immunoSEQ multiplex PCR; TCRdb's copy has only in-frame clones and leaves some out. V and J calls and clone size are those listed in that table; D and trimming were worked out from the DNA. Here the sample spans 80,000 to 100,000 clones, about four fifths being singletons. Regarding this clone: Its antigen is unidentified.

The chain has TRBV9 and TRBJ2-1; the match to TRBD2 covers 8 bases. Sequencing input: PBMCs. The receptor was derived from a man aged 35 to 55 in good health and CMV-seropositive. In DNA form, the CDR3 reads TGTGCCAGCAGCGTAGTAACGGGGGGGTACAATGAGCAGTTCTTC. It is translated as CASSVVTGGYNEQFF.